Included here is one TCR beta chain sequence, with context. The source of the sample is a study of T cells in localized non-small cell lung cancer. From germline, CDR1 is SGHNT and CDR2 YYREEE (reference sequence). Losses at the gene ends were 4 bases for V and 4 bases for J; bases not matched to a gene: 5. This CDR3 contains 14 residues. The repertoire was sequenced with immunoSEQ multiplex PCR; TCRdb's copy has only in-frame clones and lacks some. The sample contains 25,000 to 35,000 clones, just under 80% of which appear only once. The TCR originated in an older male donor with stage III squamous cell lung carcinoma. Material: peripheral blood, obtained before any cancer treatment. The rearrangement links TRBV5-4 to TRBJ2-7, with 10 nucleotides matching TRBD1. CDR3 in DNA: TGTGCCAGCAGCCCCGGGACAGGGGTTTACGAGCAGTACTTC. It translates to CASSPGTGVYEQYF.